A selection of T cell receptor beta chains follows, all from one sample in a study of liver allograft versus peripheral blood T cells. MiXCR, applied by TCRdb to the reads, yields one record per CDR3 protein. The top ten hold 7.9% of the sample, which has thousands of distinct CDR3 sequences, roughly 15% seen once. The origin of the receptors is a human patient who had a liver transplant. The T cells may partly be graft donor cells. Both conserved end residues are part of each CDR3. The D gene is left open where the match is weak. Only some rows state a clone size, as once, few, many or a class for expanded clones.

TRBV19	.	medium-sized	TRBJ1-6	TGTGCCAGTAGTCTCCAGAGCAGACAGGCTGGTTCACCCCTCCACTTT	CASSLQSRQAGSPLHF
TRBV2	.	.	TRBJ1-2	TGTGCCAGCAGTCGGTGGGCCCTCAACTATGGCTACACCTTC	CASSRWALNYGYTF
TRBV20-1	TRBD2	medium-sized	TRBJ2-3	TGCAGTGCAACCGGGACTAGCGGCACAGATACGCAGTATTTT	CSATGTSGTDTQYF
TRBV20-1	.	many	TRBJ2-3	TGCAGTGTAAAGGGGCGAGGCACAGATACGCAGTATTTT	CSVKGRGTDTQYF
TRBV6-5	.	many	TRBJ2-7	TGTGCCAGCAGTTACGGGCCGTCCTACGAGCAGTACTTC	CASSYGPSYEQYF
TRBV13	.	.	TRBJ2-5	TGTGCCAGCAGCTTAGGGAGCTTATTAAAGACCCAGTACTTC	CASSLGSLLKTQYF
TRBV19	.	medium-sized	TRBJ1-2	TGTGCCAGTAGAGTGGGCTATGGCTACACCTTC	CASRVGYGYTF
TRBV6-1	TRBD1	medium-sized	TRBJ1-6	TGTGCCAGCAGTGAAGCTGGACAGGGGCGCTCACCCCTCCACTTT	CASSEAGQGRSPLHF
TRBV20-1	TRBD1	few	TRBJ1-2	TGCAGTGCTAGTAGGGACAGGGGGCCAAGGTTCTATGGCTACACCTTC	CSASRDRGPRFYGYTF
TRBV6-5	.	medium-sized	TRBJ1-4	TGTGCCAGCCAAAGACTTGATGCAACTAATGAAAAACTGTTTTTT	CASQRLDATNEKLFF
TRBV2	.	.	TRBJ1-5	TGTGCCAGCAGTGTTGGGCTATATAGCAATCAGCCCCAGCATTTT	CASSVGLYSNQPQHF
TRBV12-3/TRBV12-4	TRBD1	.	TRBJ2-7	TGTGCCAGCAGGTACTCGACAGGGTGGATCTACGAGCAGTACTTC	CASRYSTGWIYEQYF
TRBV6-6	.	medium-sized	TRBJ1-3	TGTGCCAGCAGTTTGGGGCGGTTTGGAAACACCATATATTTT	CASSLGRFGNTIYF
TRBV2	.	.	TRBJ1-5	TGTGCCAGCAGTGAGGTCCCTTATCAGCCCCAGCATTTT	CASSEVPYQPQHF
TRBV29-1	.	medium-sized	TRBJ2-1	TGCAGCGTGGCGGGGGTACAGGGTGAATCCTACAATGAGCAGTTCTTC	CSVAGVQGESYNEQFF
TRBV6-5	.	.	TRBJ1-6	TGTGCCAGCAGTTACCGGGCCGCTAATTCACCCCTCCACTTT	CASSYRAANSPLHF
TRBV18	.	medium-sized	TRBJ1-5	TGTGCCAGCTCTCCACAGGTTAATCAGCCCCAGCATTTT	CASSPQVNQPQHF
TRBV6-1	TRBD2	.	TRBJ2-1	TGTGCCAGCCTGCCCCCGGGACTAGCGGGGGAGGAGCAGTTCTTC	CASLPPGLAGEEQFF
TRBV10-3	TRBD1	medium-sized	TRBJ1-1	TGTGCCATCAGTGAGAGCCCCGGGACAGGGGGTCGGAAGGCTTTCTTT	CAISESPGTGGRKAFF
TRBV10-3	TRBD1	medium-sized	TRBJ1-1	TGTGCCATCAGCGGGACAGTCGCCGGGAACACTGAAGCTTTCTTT	CAISGTVAGNTEAFF
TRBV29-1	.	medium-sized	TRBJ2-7	TGCAGCGTTGCTGAGACCCGGAGGTACGAGCAGTACTTC	CSVAETRRYEQYF
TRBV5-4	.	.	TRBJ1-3	TGTGCCAGCAGCCTGGGGGGGAATCAGGGGATTTCGGCTGGAAACACCATATATTTT	CASSLGGNQGISAGNTIYF
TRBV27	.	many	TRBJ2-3	TGTGCCAGCAGTTCAGTGAGAGCAGATACGCAGTATTTT	CASSSVRADTQYF
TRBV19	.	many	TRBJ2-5	TGTGCCAGTAGTATTTCTGGGCCACCGTACCAAGAGACCCAGTACTTC	CASSISGPPYQETQYF
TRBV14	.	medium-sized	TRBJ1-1	TGTGCCAGCAGCCAACGGGGGTCATCTAGGCGCGGCTGGGCTTTCTTT	CASSQRGSSRRGWAFF
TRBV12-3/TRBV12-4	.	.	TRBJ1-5	TGTGCCAGCAGTTTAGAAGGTCAGAGTTGGAATCAGCCCCAGCATTTT	CASSLEGQSWNQPQHF
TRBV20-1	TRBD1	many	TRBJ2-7	TGCGGTGCTAGAGCCCGGACAGGGCCTACCTACGAGCAGTACTTC	CGARARTGPTYEQYF
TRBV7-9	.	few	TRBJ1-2	TGTGCCAGCAGCGCCCAAATAGGTACTGGCTACACCTTC	CASSAQIGTGYTF
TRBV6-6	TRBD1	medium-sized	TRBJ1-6	TGTGCCAGCGGCCGGGACAGTTATTCACCCCTCCACTTT	CASGRDSYSPLHF
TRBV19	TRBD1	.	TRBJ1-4	TGTGCCAGTAGTAGCTCAGGGGGCCGTGAAAGACTGTTTTTT	CASSSSGGRERLFF
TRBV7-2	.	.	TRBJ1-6	TGTGCCAGCAGCTTAGCTTCACCCCTCCACTTT	CASSLASPLHF
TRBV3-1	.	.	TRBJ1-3	TGTGCCAGCAGCCAGCCAGGCTCTGGAAACACCATATATTTT	CASSQPGSGNTIYF
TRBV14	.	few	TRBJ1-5	TGTGCCAGCAGCCAAGGGGGAGGACCTTATAGCAATCAGCCCCAGCATTTT	CASSQGGGPYSNQPQHF
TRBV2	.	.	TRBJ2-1	TGTGCCAGCAGTGAAAGGAGACGGAGCTCCTACAATGAGCAGTTCTTC	CASSERRRSSYNEQFF
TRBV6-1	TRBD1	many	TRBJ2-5	TGTGCCACCCACCGGGGACAGGCGAACTACCAAGAGACCCAGTACTTC	CATHRGQANYQETQYF
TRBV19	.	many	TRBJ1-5	TGTGCCAGTAGTATCGTGGGTTGGCAGCCCCAGCATTTT	CASSIVGWQPQHF
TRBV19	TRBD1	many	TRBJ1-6	TGTGCCAGTAGCCAGGACAGGGCTATTTCACCCCTCCACTTT	CASSQDRAISPLHF
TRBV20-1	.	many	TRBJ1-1	TGCAGTGCTAGAGGGGGGTTGAACACTGAAGCTTTCTTT	CSARGGLNTEAFF
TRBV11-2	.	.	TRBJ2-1	TGTGCCAGCAGCTTCCCCCTTAGCGGCAGCTCCTACAATGAGCAGTTCTTC	CASSFPLSGSSYNEQFF
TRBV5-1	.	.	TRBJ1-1	TGCGCCAGCAGCTTGGAGGTGCAGGGGCGTGAAGCTTTCTTT	CASSLEVQGREAFF
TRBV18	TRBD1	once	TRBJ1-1	TGTGCCAGCTCACTAGGACAGGGCGGGAACACTGAAGCTTTCTTT	CASSLGQGGNTEAFF
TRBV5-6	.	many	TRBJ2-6	TGTGCCAGCAGCTTTAGGGCTGGGGCCAACGTCCTGACTTTC	CASSFRAGANVLTF
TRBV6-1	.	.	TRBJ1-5	TGTGCCAGCAGTGGGACACTTGGTGGGCCCCAGCATTTT	CASSGTLGGPQHF
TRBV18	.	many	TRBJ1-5	TGTGCCAGCTCACCGACCGAAGGTGGCAATCAGCCCCAGCATTTT	CASSPTEGGNQPQHF
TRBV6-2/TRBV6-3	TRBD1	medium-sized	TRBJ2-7	TGTGCCAGCAGTTACGTCCCAGGGGGAGTCGGCCTCGAGCAGTACTTC	CASSYVPGGVGLEQYF
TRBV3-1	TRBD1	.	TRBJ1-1	TGTGCCAGCGGGGACAGGAACACTGAAGCTTTCTTT	CASGDRNTEAFF
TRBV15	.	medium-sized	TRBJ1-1	TGTGCCACCAGCAGAGATAAAGCAGAAGCTTTCTTT	CATSRDKAEAFF
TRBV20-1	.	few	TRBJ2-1	TGCAGTGCTACCTTCAGGGGCGATTACAATGAGCAGTTCTTC	CSATFRGDYNEQFF
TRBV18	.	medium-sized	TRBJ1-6	TGTGCCAGCTCACCAGGGTTGGCAGGGCGGACACCCCTCCACTTT	CASSPGLAGRTPLHF
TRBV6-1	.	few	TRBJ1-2	TGTGCCAGCAGTGGCCTCGGGTGGGATTATGGCTACACCTTC	CASSGLGWDYGYTF
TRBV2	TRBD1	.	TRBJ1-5	TGTGCCAGCAGAGATAGGACAGGGAATCAGCCCCAGCATTTT	CASRDRTGNQPQHF